This TCR beta chain stems from a study of Graves' ophthalmopathy and Graves' hyperthyroidism. Study conclusions and caveats: Sensitivity reached 85% to 90% and specificity about 80% for a 13-signature model separating ophthalmopathy from stable hyperthyroidism. Ophthalmopathy progression was predicted with about 71% sensitivity and 72% to 75% specificity. Most expanded thyroid clonotypes above 0.001 frequency also appeared in blood.

The TCR beta CDR3 regions underwent amplification from RNA transcripts. In the first round, RT-PCR was carried out with HTBI primers, and a multiplex PCR formed the second round. MiXCR, applied by TCRdb to the multiplex PCR reads, yields one record per CDR3 protein. The table lists some 200,000 distinct CDR3 sequences, roughly 27% of them singletons. If patients had other autoimmune diseases, uncontrolled infections, pregnancy or lactation, they were excluded. The CDR3 loop spans 15 amino acids. CDR1 LGHNT and CDR2 FRNRAP come from the germline V gene. Trimming left V 1 base short and J 5 bases short, with 12 bases between. This clonotype has a count of ten or more. What it binds is not known.

This rearrangement joins TRBV12-5 to TRBJ1-5; no reliable D call. Sequencing was performed on peripheral blood. The TCR sequence derives from a man aged 50-59 years with Graves' ophthalmopathy. The CDR3 coding sequence is TGTGCTAGTGGTTTGGGGGGTTTGACCGATCAGCCCCAGCATTTT. Its protein is CASGLGGLTDQPQHF.